A single sample gave rise to the 2 T cell receptor beta chains below, sequenced in a study of tumor and adjacent non-tumor tissue in lung cancer. TCRbeta libraries were built with three rounds of nested PCR, modified from ARM-PCR. TCRdb reprocessed the multiplex PCR reads via MiXCR and lists one record per CDR3 protein. Among approximately 120,000 distinct CDR3 sequences listed, under 65% were seen once. The template was RNA from unsorted bulk tissue. The normal lung tissue was taken more than 3 cm from the tumor edge. Sequencing was carried out using distant non-tumor lung tissue. The receptors were sampled from a man in his sixties with non-small cell lung cancer.

Worth noting for this clonotype: A read error may be the cause here, since a much bigger clone is one base away. The V call is TRBV6-6, the J call TRBJ1-1; unclear D gene. Germline CDR1 and CDR2: MNHNY and SVGAGI (reference sequence). The CDR3 runs to 13 residues. The CDR3 is CVSKGTSNTEAFF. Here the CDR3 DNA reads TGTGTCAGCAAGGGCACATCGAACACTGAAGCTTTCTTT.

This clonotype has only one observation. This clone may be a read error of a much larger clone one base away. V usage is TRBV20-1 and J usage is TRBJ2-1, with TRBD2 matching 11 bases. V dropped 1 base and J dropped 4; count of bases not matched to a gene: 0. Germline CDR1 and CDR2: DFQATT and SNEGSKA (reference sequence). The CDR3 is 14 amino acids. CDR3 region: CSARGTSGYNEQFF. The CDR3 bases are TGCAGTGCTAGAGGGACTAGCGGGTACAATGAGCAGTTCTTC.